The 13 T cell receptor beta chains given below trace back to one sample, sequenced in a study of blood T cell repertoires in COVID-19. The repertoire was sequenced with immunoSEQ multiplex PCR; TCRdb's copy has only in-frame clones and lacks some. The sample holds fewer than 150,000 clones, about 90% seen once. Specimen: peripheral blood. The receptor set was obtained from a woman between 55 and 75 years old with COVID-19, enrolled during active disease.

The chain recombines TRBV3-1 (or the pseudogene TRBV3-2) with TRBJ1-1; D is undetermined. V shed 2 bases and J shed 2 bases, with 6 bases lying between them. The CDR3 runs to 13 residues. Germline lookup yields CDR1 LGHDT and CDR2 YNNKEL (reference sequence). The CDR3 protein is CASSQTSNTEAFF. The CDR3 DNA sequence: TGTGCCAGCAGCCAAACGAGTAACACTGAAGCTTTCTTT.

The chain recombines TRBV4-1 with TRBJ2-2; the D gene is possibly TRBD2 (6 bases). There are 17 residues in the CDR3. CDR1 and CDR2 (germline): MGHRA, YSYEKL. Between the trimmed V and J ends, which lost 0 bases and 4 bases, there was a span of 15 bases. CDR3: CASSQEGGSYSTGELFF. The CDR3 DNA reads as TGCGCCAGCAGCCAAGAGGGGGGATCCTATAGCACCGGGGAGCTGTTTTTT.

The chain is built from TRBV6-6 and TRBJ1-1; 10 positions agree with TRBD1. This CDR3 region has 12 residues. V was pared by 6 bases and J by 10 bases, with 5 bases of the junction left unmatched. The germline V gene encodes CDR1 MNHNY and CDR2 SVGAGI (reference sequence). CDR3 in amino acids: CASSRRDRGAFF. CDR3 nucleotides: TGTGCCAGCAGCCGCCGGGACAGGGGAGCTTTCTTT.

CDR3 protein: CASSAQILVSNEQFF. The CDR3 DNA follows: TGTGCCAGCAGCGCACAGATACTAGTATCCAATGAGCAGTTCTTC. V gene TRBV14 combines with J gene TRBJ2-1, with D maybe TRBD2 (5 bases). This CDR3 contains 15 residues. V was cut by 5 bases and J by 6 bases, with 17 bases left in between. The germline V gene encodes CDR1 SGHDN and CDR2 FVKESK.

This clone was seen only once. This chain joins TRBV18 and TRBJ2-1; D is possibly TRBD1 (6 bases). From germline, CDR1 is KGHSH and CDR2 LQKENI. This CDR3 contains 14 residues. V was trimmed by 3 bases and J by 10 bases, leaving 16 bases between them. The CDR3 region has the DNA TGTGCCAGCTCACCTGACGGACAGAACGGGGAGCAGTTCTTC. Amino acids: CASSPDGQNGEQFF.

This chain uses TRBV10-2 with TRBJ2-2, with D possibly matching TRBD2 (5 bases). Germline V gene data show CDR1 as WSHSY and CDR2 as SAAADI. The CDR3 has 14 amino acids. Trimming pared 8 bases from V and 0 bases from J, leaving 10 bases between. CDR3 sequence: CASEVATNTGELFF. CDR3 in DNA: TGCGCCAGCGAGGTAGCGACGAACACCGGGGAGCTGTTTTTT.

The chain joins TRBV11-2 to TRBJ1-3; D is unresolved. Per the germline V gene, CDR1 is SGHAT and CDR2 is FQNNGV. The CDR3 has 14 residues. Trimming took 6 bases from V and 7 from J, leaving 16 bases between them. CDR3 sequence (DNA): TGTGCCAGCAGTTCGGACGGACTATCGAACACCATATATTTT. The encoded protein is CASSSDGLSNTIYF.

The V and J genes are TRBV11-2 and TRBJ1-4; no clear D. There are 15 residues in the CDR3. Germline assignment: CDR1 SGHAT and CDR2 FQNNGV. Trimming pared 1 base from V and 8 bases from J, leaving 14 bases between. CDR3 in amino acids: CASSLVTYAGEKLFF. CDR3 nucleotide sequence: TGTGCCAGCAGCTTAGTAACTTACGCGGGCGAAAAACTGTTTTTT.

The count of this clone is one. CDR3 in DNA: TGTGCCAGCAGGGCCGGGACTGGGAACACCGGGGAGCTGTTTTTT. Its translation: CASRAGTGNTGELFF. The V and J genes are TRBV11-3 and TRBJ2-2, with D maybe TRBD2 (6 bases). V lost 6 bases to trimming and J lost 1 base, with 12 bases between them. Per the germline V gene, CDR1 is SGHNT and CDR2 is YENEEA. The CDR3 loop spans 15 amino acids.

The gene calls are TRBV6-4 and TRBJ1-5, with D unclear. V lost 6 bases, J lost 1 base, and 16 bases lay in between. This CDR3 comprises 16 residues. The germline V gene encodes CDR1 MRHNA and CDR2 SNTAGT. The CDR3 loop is CASRDPRFGSNQPQHF. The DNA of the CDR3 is TGTGCCAGCAGGGACCCCCGTTTCGGGAGCAATCAGCCCCAGCATTTT.

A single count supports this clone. This CDR3 is CAISGQGAGNTIYF. In DNA form, the CDR3 reads TGTGCCATCAGTGGGCAGGGTGCGGGAAACACCATATATTTT. This sequence joins TRBV10-3 and TRBJ1-3; the D gene is possibly TRBD1 (5 bases). The CDR3 totals 14 residues. V was cut by 4 bases and J by 4 bases, with 11 bases left in between. CDR1 is ENHRY and CDR2 is SYGVKD in the germline V gene.

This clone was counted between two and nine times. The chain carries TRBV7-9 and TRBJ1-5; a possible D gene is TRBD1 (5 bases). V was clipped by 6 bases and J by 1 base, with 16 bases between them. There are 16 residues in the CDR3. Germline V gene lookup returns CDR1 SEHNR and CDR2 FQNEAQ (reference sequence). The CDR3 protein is CASSSSPGMSNQPQHF. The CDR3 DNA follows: TGTGCCAGCAGTTCCTCTCCAGGGATGAGCAATCAGCCCCAGCATTTT. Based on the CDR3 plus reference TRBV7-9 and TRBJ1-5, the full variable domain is DTGVSQNPRHKITKRGQNVTFRCDPISEHNRLYWYRQTLGQGPEFLTYFQNEAQLEKSRLLSDRFSAERPKGSFSTLEIQRTEQGDSAMYLCASSSSPGMSNQPQHFGDGTRLSIL.

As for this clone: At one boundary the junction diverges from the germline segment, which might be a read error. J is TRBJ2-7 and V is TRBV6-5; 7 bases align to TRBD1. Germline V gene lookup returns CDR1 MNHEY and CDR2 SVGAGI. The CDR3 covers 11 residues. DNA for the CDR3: TGTGCCAGCAGACGAGACAGACAGGGAAACTTC. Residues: CASRRDRQGNF.